Listed below are T cell receptor beta chains from one sample, sequenced in a study of blood T cell repertoires in COVID-19. TCRdb's table, derived via immunoSEQ multiplex PCR, lists solely in-frame clones and lacks some. Of 190,000 or so clones in the sample, roughly 90% are singletons; the top ten hold approximately 8.1%. The sequenced sample consisted of PBMCs or T cells enriched from blood (not recorded which). These receptors were obtained from a woman younger than 35 who had recovered from COVID-19. Both conserved end residues are part of each CDR3. The D gene is left open where the match is weak. The size of a clone is reported for some rows only, either as once, few or many, or as a class for expanded clones.

v_call: TRBV20-1; clone_size: NA; j_call: TRBJ2-7; d_call: TRBD1; cdr3_nt: TGCAGTGCTCGTGCAGGGGGCTTCTACGAGCAGTACTTC; cdr3_aa: CSARAGGFYEQYF
v_call: TRBV18; clone_size: NA; j_call: TRBJ1-1; d_call: NA; cdr3_nt: TGTGCCAGCTCAGCCCAGGGTTGGACTGAAGCTTTCTTT; cdr3_aa: CASSAQGWTEAFF
v_call: TRBV30; clone_size: NA; j_call: TRBJ2-3; d_call: NA; cdr3_nt: TGTGCCTGGAGTCCAAACACAGATACGCAGTATTTT; cdr3_aa: CAWSPNTDTQYF
v_call: TRBV25-1; clone_size: NA; j_call: TRBJ2-1; d_call: NA; cdr3_nt: TGTGCCAGCAGTGAATACGATGAGCAGTTCTTC; cdr3_aa: CASSEYDEQFF
v_call: TRBV5-1; clone_size: NA; j_call: TRBJ2-4; d_call: TRBD1; cdr3_nt: TGCGCCAGCAGCCCGGGACAGGGAGATCAAATTCAGTACTTC; cdr3_aa: CASSPGQGDQIQYF
v_call: TRBV19; clone_size: few; j_call: TRBJ2-3; d_call: TRBD1; cdr3_nt: TGTGCCAGTAGTAGCCAGGGGGCTAGCACAGATACGCAGTATTTT; cdr3_aa: CASSSQGASTDTQYF
v_call: TRBV5-4; clone_size: NA; j_call: TRBJ1-1; d_call: NA; cdr3_nt: TGTGCCAGCAGCTCGACAGGTATGAACACTGAAGCTTTCTTT; cdr3_aa: CASSSTGMNTEAFF
v_call: TRBV10-3; clone_size: NA; j_call: TRBJ1-2; d_call: TRBD1; cdr3_nt: TGTGCCATCAGTGATCACAGGGGGCGCTTGAATGGCTACACCTTC; cdr3_aa: CAISDHRGRLNGYTF
v_call: TRBV4-1; clone_size: NA; j_call: TRBJ1-3; d_call: NA; cdr3_nt: TGCGCCAGCAGCCAAGAGGGGGCCCCACGGTCTGGAAACACCATATATTTT; cdr3_aa: CASSQEGAPRSGNTIYF
v_call: TRBV19; clone_size: NA; j_call: TRBJ1-5; d_call: NA; cdr3_nt: TGTGCCAGTAGTATATTGGGGGAGGGGCCGCCCCAGCATTTT; cdr3_aa: CASSILGEGPPQHF
v_call: TRBV6-5; clone_size: NA; j_call: TRBJ2-2; d_call: TRBD1; cdr3_nt: TGTGCCAGCAGTTACCAAATGACAGGGGCAACCGGGGAGCTGTTTTTT; cdr3_aa: CASSYQMTGATGELFF
v_call: TRBV5-6; clone_size: NA; j_call: TRBJ2-1; d_call: TRBD2; cdr3_nt: TGTGCCAGCAGCGGGGGCCTGGCTAGCGGGGAGTATAGTGAGCAGTTCTTC; cdr3_aa: CASSGGLASGEYSEQFF
v_call: TRBV4-1; clone_size: NA; j_call: TRBJ2-7; d_call: NA; cdr3_nt: TGCGCCAGCAGCCAAGAGGCCTCCTACGAGCAGTACTTC; cdr3_aa: CASSQEASYEQYF